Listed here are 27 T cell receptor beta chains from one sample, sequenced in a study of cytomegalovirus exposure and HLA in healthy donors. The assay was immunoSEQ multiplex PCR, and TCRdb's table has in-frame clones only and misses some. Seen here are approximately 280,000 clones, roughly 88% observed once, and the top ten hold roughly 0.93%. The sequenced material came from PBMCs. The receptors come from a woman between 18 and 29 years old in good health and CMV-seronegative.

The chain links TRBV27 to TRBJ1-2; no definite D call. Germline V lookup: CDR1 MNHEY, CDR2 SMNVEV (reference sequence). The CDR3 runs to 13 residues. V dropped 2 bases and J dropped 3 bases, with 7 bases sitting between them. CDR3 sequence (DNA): TGTGCCAGCAGTTTAAATGGAGACTATGGCTACACCTTC. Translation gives CASSLNGDYGYTF.

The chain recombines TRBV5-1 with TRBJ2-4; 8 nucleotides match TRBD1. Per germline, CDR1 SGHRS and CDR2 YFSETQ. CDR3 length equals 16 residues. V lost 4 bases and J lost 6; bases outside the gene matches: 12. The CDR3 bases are TGCGCCAGCAGCCCCCGGACAGGGCCTGGGGTAAACATTCAGTACTTC. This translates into CASSPRTGPGVNIQYF.

The CDR3 sequence is CASSGRGKAFF. The CDR3 DNA sequence: TGTGCCAGCAGCGGTCGGGGGAAAGCTTTCTTT. V and J are TRBV6-1 and TRBJ1-1, with D maybe TRBD1 (5 bases). Trimming pared 6 bases from V and 9 bases from J, leaving 11 bases between. The length of the CDR3 is 11 residues. Germline loops: CDR1 MNHNS, CDR2 SASEGT.

CDR3 sequence (DNA): TGCGCCAGCAGTGAAGCGGGAGGGATCACCGGGGAGCTGTTTTTT. Its protein product is CASSEAGGITGELFF. The rearrangement uses TRBV10-1 and TRBJ2-2; TRBD2 matches 10 bases. CDR1 and CDR2 (germline): WNHNN, SYGVQD (reference sequence). Trimming took 3 bases from V and 4 from J; bases not matched to a gene: 2. The CDR3 consists of 15 residues.

CDR3 loop: CASTLGQRNEKLFF. The CDR3 DNA reads TGCGCCAGCACCCTGGGACAGAGAAATGAAAAACTGTTTTTT. This sequence joins TRBV4-1 and TRBJ1-4, with 7 bases identical to TRBD1. V lost 7 bases, J lost 5 bases, and 7 bases stayed unmatched. This CDR3 has 14 residues. CDR1 MGHRA and CDR2 YSYEKL come from the germline V gene.

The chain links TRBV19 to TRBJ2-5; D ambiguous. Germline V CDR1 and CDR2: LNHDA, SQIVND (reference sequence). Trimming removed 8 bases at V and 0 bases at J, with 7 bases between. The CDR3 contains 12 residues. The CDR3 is CASATDQETQYF. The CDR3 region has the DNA TGTGCCAGTGCAACAGACCAAGAGACCCAGTACTTC.

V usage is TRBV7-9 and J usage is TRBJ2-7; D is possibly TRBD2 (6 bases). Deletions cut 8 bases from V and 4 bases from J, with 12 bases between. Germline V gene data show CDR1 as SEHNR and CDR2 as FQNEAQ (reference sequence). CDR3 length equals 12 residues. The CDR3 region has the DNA TGTGCCAGCGGCGACGGGAGATACGAGCAGTACTTC. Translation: CASGDGRYEQYF.

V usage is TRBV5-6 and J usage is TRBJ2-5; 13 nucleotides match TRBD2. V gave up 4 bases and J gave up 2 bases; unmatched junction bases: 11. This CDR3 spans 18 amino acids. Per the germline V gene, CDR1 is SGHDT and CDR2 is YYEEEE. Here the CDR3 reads CASSLPLGLAGLQETQYF. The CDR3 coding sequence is TGTGCCAGCAGCCTTCCACTGGGACTAGCGGGACTTCAAGAGACCCAGTACTTC.

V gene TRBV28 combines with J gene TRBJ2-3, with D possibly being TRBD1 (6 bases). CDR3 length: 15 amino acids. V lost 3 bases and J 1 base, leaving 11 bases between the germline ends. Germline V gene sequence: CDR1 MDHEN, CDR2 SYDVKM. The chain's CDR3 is CASSFAGDRTDTQYF. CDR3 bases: TGTGCCAGCAGTTTCGCAGGGGACCGCACAGATACGCAGTATTTT. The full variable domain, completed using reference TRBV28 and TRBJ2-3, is DVKVTQSSRYLVKRTGEKVFLECVQDMDHENMFWYRQDPGLGLRLIYFSYDVKMKEKGDIPEGYSVSREKKERFSLILESASTNQTSMYLCASSFAGDRTDTQYFGPGTRLTVL.

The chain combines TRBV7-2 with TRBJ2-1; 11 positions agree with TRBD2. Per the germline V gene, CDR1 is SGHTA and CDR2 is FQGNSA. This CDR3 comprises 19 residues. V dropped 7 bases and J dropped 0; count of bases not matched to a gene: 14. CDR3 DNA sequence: TGTGCCAGCACCCCCCAAAGACTAGCGGGAATGAGCTCCTACAATGAGCAGTTCTTC. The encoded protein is CASTPQRLAGMSSYNEQFF.

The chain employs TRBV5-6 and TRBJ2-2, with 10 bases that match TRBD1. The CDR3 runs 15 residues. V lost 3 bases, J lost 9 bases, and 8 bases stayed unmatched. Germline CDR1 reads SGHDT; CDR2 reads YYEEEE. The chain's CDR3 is CASSYGTGENRELFF. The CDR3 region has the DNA TGTGCCAGCAGCTACGGGACAGGGGAGAACAGGGAGCTGTTTTTT. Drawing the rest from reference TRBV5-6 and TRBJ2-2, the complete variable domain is DAGVTQSPTHLIKTRGQQVTLRCSPKSGHDTVSWYQQALGQGPQFIFQYYEEEERQRGNFPDRFSGHQFPNYSSELNVNALLLGDSALYLCASSYGTGENRELFFGEGSRLTVL.

The CDR3 region is CASSDVHRDNEQFF. CDR3 sequence (DNA): TGTGCCAGCAGCGACGTACACAGAGACAATGAGCAGTTCTTC. The chain combines TRBV7-3 with TRBJ2-1; no firm D call. The CDR3 contains 14 residues. V lost 5 bases, J lost 5 bases, and 13 bases lay in between. CDR1 is SGHTA and CDR2 is FQGTGA in the germline V gene.

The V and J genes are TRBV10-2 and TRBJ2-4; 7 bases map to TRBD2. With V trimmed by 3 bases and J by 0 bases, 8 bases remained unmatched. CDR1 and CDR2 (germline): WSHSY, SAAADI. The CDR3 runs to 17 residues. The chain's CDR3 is CASSDLGLVEAKNIQYF. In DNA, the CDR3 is TGCGCCAGCAGTGATCTAGGACTAGTAGAAGCCAAAAACATTCAGTACTTC.

CDR3 DNA: TGTGCCAGCAGCAGACAGGTTTCACCCCTGGGCGAGCAGTACTTC. This sequence encodes CASSRQVSPLGEQYF. This chain links TRBV7-9 with TRBJ2-7; D might be TRBD1 (6 bases). The V and J ends lost 5 bases and 6 bases respectively, with 20 bases between them. The length of the CDR3 is 15 residues. Germline CDR1 and CDR2: SEHNR and FQNEAQ (reference sequence).

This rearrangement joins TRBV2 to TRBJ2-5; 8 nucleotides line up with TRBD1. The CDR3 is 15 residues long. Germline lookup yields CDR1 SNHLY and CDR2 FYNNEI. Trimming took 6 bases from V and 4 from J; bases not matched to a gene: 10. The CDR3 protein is CASSRGQGTRETQYF. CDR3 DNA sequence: TGTGCCAGCAGCCGCGGACAGGGAACACGAGAGACCCAGTACTTC.

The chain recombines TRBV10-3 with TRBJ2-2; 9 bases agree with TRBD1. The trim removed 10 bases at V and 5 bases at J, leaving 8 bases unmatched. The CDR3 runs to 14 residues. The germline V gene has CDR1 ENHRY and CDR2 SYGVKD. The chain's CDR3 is CATTGQGRTGELFF. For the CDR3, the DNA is TGTGCCACCACGGGACAGGGCCGAACCGGGGAGCTGTTTTTT.

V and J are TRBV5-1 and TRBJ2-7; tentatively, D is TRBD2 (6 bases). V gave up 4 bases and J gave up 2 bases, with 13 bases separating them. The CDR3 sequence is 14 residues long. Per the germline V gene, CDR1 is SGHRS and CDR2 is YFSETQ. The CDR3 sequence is CASSLGTVPYEQYF. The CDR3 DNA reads TGCGCCAGCAGCCTAGGGACTGTTCCCTACGAGCAGTACTTC.

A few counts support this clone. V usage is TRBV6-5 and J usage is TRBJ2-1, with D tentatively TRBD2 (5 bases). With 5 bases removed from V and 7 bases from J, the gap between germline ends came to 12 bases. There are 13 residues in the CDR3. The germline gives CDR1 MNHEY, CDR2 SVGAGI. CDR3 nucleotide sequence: TGTGCCAGCAGTCGCGGAGGAAGTAATGAGCAGTTCTTC. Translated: CASSRGGSNEQFF.

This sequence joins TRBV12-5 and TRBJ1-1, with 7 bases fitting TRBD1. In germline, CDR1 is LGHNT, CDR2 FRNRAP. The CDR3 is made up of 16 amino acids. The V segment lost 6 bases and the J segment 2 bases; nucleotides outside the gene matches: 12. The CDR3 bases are TGTGCTAGTGGGCCGTTTCAGGGACAGTTCAACACTGAAGCTTTCTTT. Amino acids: CASGPFQGQFNTEAFF. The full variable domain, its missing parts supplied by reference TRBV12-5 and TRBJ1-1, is DARVTQTPRHKVTEMGQEVTMRCQPILGHNTVFWYRQTMMQGLELLAYFRNRAPLDDSGMPKDRFSAEMPDATLATLKIQPSEPRDSAVYFCASGPFQGQFNTEAFFGQGTRLTVV.

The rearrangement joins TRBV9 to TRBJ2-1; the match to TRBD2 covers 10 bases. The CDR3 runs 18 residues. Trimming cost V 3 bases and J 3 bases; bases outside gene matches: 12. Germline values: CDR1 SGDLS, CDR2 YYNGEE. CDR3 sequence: CASSAGGASGGLYNEQFF. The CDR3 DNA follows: TGTGCCAGCAGCGCCGGGGGTGCTAGCGGGGGACTCTACAATGAGCAGTTCTTC.

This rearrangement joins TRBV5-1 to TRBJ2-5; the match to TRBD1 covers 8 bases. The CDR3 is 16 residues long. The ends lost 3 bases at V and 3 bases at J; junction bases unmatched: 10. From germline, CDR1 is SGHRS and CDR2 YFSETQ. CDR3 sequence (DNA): TGCGCCAGCAGCTCCCGATGGACAGGGCGAGAAGAGACCCAGTACTTC. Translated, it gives CASSSRWTGREETQYF. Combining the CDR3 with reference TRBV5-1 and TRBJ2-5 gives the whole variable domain KAGVTQTPRYLIKTRGQQVTLSCSPISGHRSVSWYQQTPGQGLQFLFEYFSETQRNKGNFPGRFSGRQFSNSRSEMNVSTLELGDSALYLCASSSRWTGREETQYFGPGTRLLVL.

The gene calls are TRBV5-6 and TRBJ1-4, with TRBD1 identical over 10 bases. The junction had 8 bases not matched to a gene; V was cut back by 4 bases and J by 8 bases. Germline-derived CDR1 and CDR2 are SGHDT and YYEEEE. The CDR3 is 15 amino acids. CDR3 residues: CASSKETGGVEKLFF. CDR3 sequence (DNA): TGTGCCAGCAGCAAGGAGACAGGGGGCGTCGAAAAACTGTTTTTT.

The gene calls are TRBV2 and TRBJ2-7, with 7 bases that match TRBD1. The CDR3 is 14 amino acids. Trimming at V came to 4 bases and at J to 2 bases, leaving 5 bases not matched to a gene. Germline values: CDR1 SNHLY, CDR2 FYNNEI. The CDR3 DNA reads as TGTGCCAGCAGTGGCCAGGGGGTCACCTACGAGCAGTACTTC. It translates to CASSGQGVTYEQYF.

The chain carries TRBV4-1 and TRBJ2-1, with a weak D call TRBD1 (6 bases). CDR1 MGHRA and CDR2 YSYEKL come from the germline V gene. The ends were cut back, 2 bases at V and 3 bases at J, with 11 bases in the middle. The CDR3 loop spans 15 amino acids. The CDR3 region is CASSQLPGDYNEQFF. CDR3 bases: TGCGCCAGCAGCCAATTGCCAGGGGACTACAATGAGCAGTTCTTC.

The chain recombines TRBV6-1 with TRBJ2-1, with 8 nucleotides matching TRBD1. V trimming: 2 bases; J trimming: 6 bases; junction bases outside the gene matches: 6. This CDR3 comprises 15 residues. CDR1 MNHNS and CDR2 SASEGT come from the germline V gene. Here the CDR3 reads CASSERRTGINEQFF. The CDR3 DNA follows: TGTGCCAGCAGTGAAAGGAGGACAGGGATCAATGAGCAGTTCTTC.

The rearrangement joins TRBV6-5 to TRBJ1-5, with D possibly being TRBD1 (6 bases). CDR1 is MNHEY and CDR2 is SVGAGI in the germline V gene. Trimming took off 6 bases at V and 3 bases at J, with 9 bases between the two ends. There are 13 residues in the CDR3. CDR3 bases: TGTGCCAGCAGAACAGGGCCCAATCAGCCCCAGCATTTT. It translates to CASRTGPNQPQHF.

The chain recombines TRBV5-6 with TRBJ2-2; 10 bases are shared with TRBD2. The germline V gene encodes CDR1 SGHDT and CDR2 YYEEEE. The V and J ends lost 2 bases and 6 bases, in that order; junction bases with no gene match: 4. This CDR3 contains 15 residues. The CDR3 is CASSFRLAGAGELFF. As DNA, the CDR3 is TGTGCCAGCAGCTTTAGGCTAGCGGGAGCCGGGGAGCTGTTTTTT.